A selection of T cell receptor beta chains follows, all from one sample in a study of blood T cells in healthy people across ages. Each CDR3 protein gets one entry after TCRdb re-called the 5' RACE reads with MiXCR. The sample carries about 640,000 distinct CDR3 sequences, 25% to 30% recorded once. Sequences were obtained from blood. These receptors were obtained from a woman aged 80 or over in good health. Both conserved end residues are part of each CDR3. Fields, in order: D gene, V gene, clone size, J gene, CDR3 DNA, CDR3 protein. A D gene is named only where the DNA matches it firmly. Only part of the rows carry a size: once, few, many, or a class if the clone is expanded.

D: -
V: TRBV6-2/TRBV6-3
size: -
J: TRBJ2-3
DNA: TGTGCCAGCAATCCCGGGGGAGTCACAGATACGCAGTATTTT
CDR3: CASNPGGVTDTQYF

D: TRBD2
V: TRBV6-2/TRBV6-3
size: many
J: TRBJ2-1
DNA: TGTGCCAGCAATCGAGGACTAGCGGACAATGAGCAGTTCTTC
CDR3: CASNRGLADNEQFF

D: TRBD1
V: TRBV20-1
size: many
J: TRBJ1-2
DNA: TGCAGTGCTTACGATGCGAGGGGACAGGGGTTCCCTCTCTATGGCTACACCTTC
CDR3: CSAYDARGQGFPLYGYTF

D: -
V: TRBV5-6
size: many
J: TRBJ2-5
DNA: TGTGCCAGCAGCTTGGGCGGGACATACCAAGAGACCCAGTACTTC
CDR3: CASSLGGTYQETQYF

D: TRBD1
V: TRBV20-1
size: -
J: TRBJ2-3
DNA: TGCAGTGCGACGCCGGGACAGGGGACCTACACAGATACGCAGTATTTT
CDR3: CSATPGQGTYTDTQYF

D: -
V: TRBV18
size: -
J: TRBJ1-1
DNA: TGTGCCAGCTCACCACGATGGGACCCGAACACTGAAGCTTTCTTT
CDR3: CASSPRWDPNTEAFF

D: TRBD1
V: TRBV7-2
size: -
J: TRBJ2-3
DNA: TGTGCCAGCAGCCCAGGGGGAAGGGGGTTCGATACGCAGTATTTT
CDR3: CASSPGGRGFDTQYF

D: -
V: TRBV4-1
size: many
J: TRBJ2-7
DNA: TGCGCCAGCAGCCAAGACAACAGGCTGAACTACGAGCAGTACTTC
CDR3: CASSQDNRLNYEQYF

D: -
V: TRBV3-1
size: many
J: TRBJ1-2
DNA: TGTGCCAGCAGCCTAGGGCCTCAGAACTATGGCTACACCTTC
CDR3: CASSLGPQNYGYTF

D: -
V: TRBV5-6
size: few
J: TRBJ1-1
DNA: TGTGCCAGCAGCGACCCCGGGGCTAGGCGCACTGAAGCTTTCTTT
CDR3: CASSDPGARRTEAFF

D: -
V: TRBV6-2/TRBV6-3
size: few
J: TRBJ2-5
DNA: TGTGCCAGCAGTTACGATTTTCTAGGTTCGGCTGAGCAGTACTTC
CDR3: CASSYDFLGSAEQYF

D: TRBD1
V: TRBV20-1
size: many
J: TRBJ2-1
DNA: TGCAGTGCTGCGGACAGGGTCAATGAGCAGTTCTTC
CDR3: CSAADRVNEQFF

D: -
V: TRBV12-3/TRBV12-4
size: many
J: TRBJ1-1
DNA: TGTGCCAGCAGCCCGGACGGGATGAACACTGAAGCTTTCTTT
CDR3: CASSPDGMNTEAFF

D: TRBD2
V: TRBV7-8
size: -
J: TRBJ2-5
DNA: TGTGCCAGCAGCTCAGTCAAGCCGACTAGCGGGGTTGCAGGGACCTTTGAGACCCAGTACTTC
CDR3: CASSSVKPTSGVAGTFETQYF

D: TRBD1
V: TRBV10-3
size: few
J: TRBJ1-1
DNA: TGTGCCATCAGTGACCCCACGACAGGGGGCACTGAAGCTTTCTTT
CDR3: CAISDPTTGGTEAFF

D: -
V: TRBV20-1
size: few
J: TRBJ1-5
DNA: TGCAGTGCCTCGGGGGGCCCTTATAGCAATCAGCCCCAGCATTTT
CDR3: CSASGGPYSNQPQHF

D: TRBD1
V: TRBV3-1
size: -
J: TRBJ1-6
DNA: TGTGCCAGCAGCCGGGACAGGGGGCCTTCACCCCTCCACTTT
CDR3: CASSRDRGPSPLHF

D: TRBD2
V: TRBV2
size: once
J: TRBJ2-1
DNA: TGTGCCAGCAGTGCATGGCGGGGGGGCAGCAATGAGCAGTTCTTC
CDR3: CASSAWRGGSNEQFF

D: TRBD1
V: TRBV7-2
size: -
J: TRBJ1-3
DNA: TGTGCCACGTCGACAGGGGGTGGAAACACCACATATTTT
CDR3: CATSTGGGNTTYF

D: TRBD1
V: TRBV12-3/TRBV12-4
size: -
J: TRBJ1-6
DNA: TGTGCCAGCAGTGGGACAGGGGAAAACTATAATTCACCCCTCCACTTT
CDR3: CASSGTGENYNSPLHF

D: -
V: TRBV14
size: -
J: TRBJ1-2
DNA: TGTGCCAGCAGCCAAGTATCCGGGAACTATGGCTACACCTTC
CDR3: CASSQVSGNYGYTF

D: TRBD1
V: TRBV4-2
size: many
J: TRBJ1-6
DNA: TGTGCCAGCAGCCGACCGGGACAGGGAGGAGGTAATTCACCCCTCCACTTT
CDR3: CASSRPGQGGGNSPLHF

D: TRBD2
V: TRBV20-1
size: many
J: TRBJ2-3
DNA: TGCAGTGCTACCAGCGGGATAGTGGCTTCTAGCACAGATACGCAGTATTTT
CDR3: CSATSGIVASSTDTQYF

D: -
V: TRBV2
size: -
J: TRBJ2-3
DNA: TGTGCCAGCCGAAGGGCGGGACGAGATACGCAGTATTTT
CDR3: CASRRAGRDTQYF

D: TRBD1
V: TRBV7-9
size: -
J: TRBJ1-2
DNA: TGTGCCAGCAGCTTATCATTCGGGACAGTCTATGGCTACACCTTC
CDR3: CASSLSFGTVYGYTF

D: -
V: TRBV4-3
size: many
J: TRBJ2-1
DNA: TGCGCCAGCAGCCTTGACGGTGGCGGTGAGCAGTTCTTC
CDR3: CASSLDGGGEQFF

D: -
V: TRBV28
size: many
J: TRBJ2-5
DNA: TGTGCCAGCAGGAGCAACGGAGAGACCCAGTACTTC
CDR3: CASRSNGETQYF

D: TRBD1
V: TRBV11-2
size: many
J: TRBJ2-2
DNA: TGTGCCAGCAGCCATAGTGACAGGGGGCGAGCCGGGGAGCTGTTTTTT
CDR3: CASSHSDRGRAGELFF

D: -
V: TRBV6-5
size: many
J: TRBJ1-2
DNA: TGTGCCAGCAAAGGCACTGGCTATGGCTACACCTTC
CDR3: CASKGTGYGYTF

D: TRBD2
V: TRBV12-3/TRBV12-4
size: many
J: TRBJ2-3
DNA: TGTGCCAGCAGTTCCCCATTCATACCGGGACTAGCGGGGGGACGCACAGATACGCAGTATTTT
CDR3: CASSSPFIPGLAGGRTDTQYF

D: -
V: TRBV18
size: few
J: TRBJ2-2
DNA: TGTGCCAGCTCAATAGTTGGAAACACCGGGGAGCTGTTTTTT
CDR3: CASSIVGNTGELFF

D: -
V: TRBV18
size: -
J: TRBJ1-5
DNA: TGTGCCGGCTCACTAAGGGCCGCGAGCAATCAGCCCCAGCATTTT
CDR3: CAGSLRAASNQPQHF

D: -
V: TRBV6-5
size: many
J: TRBJ2-7
DNA: TGTGCCAGCAAGAGCACAGGTTCCTCCTACGAGCAGTACTTC
CDR3: CASKSTGSSYEQYF

D: -
V: TRBV20-1
size: many
J: TRBJ1-1
DNA: TGCAGTGCTAGGCCCGTAGCGGGAAACACTGAAGCTTTCTTT
CDR3: CSARPVAGNTEAFF

D: TRBD1
V: TRBV13
size: few
J: TRBJ1-1
DNA: TGTGCCAGCAGCTTAATCGCCGGCAGGGGGTACACTGAAGCTTTCTTT
CDR3: CASSLIAGRGYTEAFF

D: -
V: TRBV20-1
size: -
J: TRBJ2-5
DNA: TGCAGTGCTAGAGATCGTCCCAGCGGGACCCAGTACTTC
CDR3: CSARDRPSGTQYF

D: TRBD2
V: TRBV11-2
size: many
J: TRBJ2-7
DNA: TGTGCCAGCAGCTTAGACGGGGGGGAGCAGTACTTC
CDR3: CASSLDGGEQYF

D: TRBD2
V: TRBV5-1
size: few
J: TRBJ2-1
DNA: TGCGCCAGCAGCTCCCAGCCCCGAGCGGGGGGGCGTAATGAGCAGTTCTTC
CDR3: CASSSQPRAGGRNEQFF

D: TRBD1
V: TRBV7-2
size: -
J: TRBJ1-2
DNA: TGTGCCAGCAGCTTGGGACAGCCGTCTTCGGGCTACACCTTC
CDR3: CASSLGQPSSGYTF

D: -
V: TRBV7-9
size: once
J: TRBJ1-1
DNA: TGTGCCAGCAGCCAGCAGGGAGATGAAGCTTTCTTT
CDR3: CASSQQGDEAFF

D: TRBD1
V: TRBV20-1
size: many
J: TRBJ1-2
DNA: TGCAGTGCTAGAGATCAGGGACAGCACCATGGCTACACCTTC
CDR3: CSARDQGQHHGYTF

D: -
V: TRBV5-4
size: -
J: TRBJ2-4
DNA: TGTGCCAGCAGCTTGGAGGGGGACAAAAACATTCAGTACTTC
CDR3: CASSLEGDKNIQYF

D: -
V: TRBV15
size: many
J: TRBJ2-3
DNA: TGTGCCACCAGCAGACCCACAGGGGGGGGGATCACAGATACGCAGTATTTT
CDR3: CATSRPTGGGITDTQYF

D: -
V: TRBV6-5
size: -
J: TRBJ1-2
DNA: TGTGCCAGCAGACAAACAGGGTACGGCTACACCTTC
CDR3: CASRQTGYGYTF

D: TRBD1
V: TRBV13
size: -
J: TRBJ1-2
DNA: TGTGCCAGCAGCATGACAGGGGGGTATGGCTACACCTTC
CDR3: CASSMTGGYGYTF

D: -
V: TRBV5-1
size: once
J: TRBJ1-4
DNA: TGCGCCAGCAGAAGGGGACTCCTAGAGTATGAAAAACTGTTTTTT
CDR3: CASRRGLLEYEKLFF

D: -
V: TRBV6-5
size: once
J: TRBJ2-7
DNA: TGTGCCAGCAGTTACGGGGGGGCGGGCTACGAGCAGTACTTC
CDR3: CASSYGGAGYEQYF

D: -
V: TRBV6-2/TRBV6-3
size: -
J: TRBJ1-3
DNA: TGTGCCAGCCGACGGGGGACCCTCTCTGGAAACACCATATATTTT
CDR3: CASRRGTLSGNTIYF

D: -
V: TRBV19
size: -
J: TRBJ1-5
DNA: TGTGCCAGTAGTGTTGGACAAAGGGGACAGCCCCAGCATTTT
CDR3: CASSVGQRGQPQHF

D: TRBD1
V: TRBV5-1
size: many
J: TRBJ1-2
DNA: TGCGCCAGCAGCTCGGCACAGGGGGCGGTGGGCTACACCTTC
CDR3: CASSSAQGAVGYTF

D: -
V: TRBV20-1
size: -
J: TRBJ1-1
DNA: TGCAGTGCTAGTAACGGGGGGAACACTGAAGCTTTATTT
CDR3: CSASNGGNTEALF

D: -
V: TRBV6-1
size: many
J: TRBJ2-1
DNA: TGTGCCAGCAGTGAAGTGGGCGGGGTCTCCTACAATGAGCAGTTCTTC
CDR3: CASSEVGGVSYNEQFF

D: TRBD2
V: TRBV3-1
size: few
J: TRBJ2-3
DNA: TGTGCCAGCAGCCTTAGCGGGGGGTCCTCTACGCATACGCAGTATTTT
CDR3: CASSLSGGSSTHTQYF

D: -
V: TRBV7-8
size: few
J: TRBJ2-7
DNA: TGTGCCAGCAGCTTAACTTTCGACTCCTCACCCTACGAGCAGTACTTC
CDR3: CASSLTFDSSPYEQYF

D: TRBD2
V: TRBV7-9
size: few
J: TRBJ2-1
DNA: TGTGCCGGCAGCCCGGAGCGGGGGCTATACAATGAGCAGTTCTTC
CDR3: CAGSPERGLYNEQFF

D: -
V: TRBV5-1
size: many
J: TRBJ1-2
DNA: TGCGCCAGCAGCTTCCGGGGAGACAAATATGGCTACACCTTC
CDR3: CASSFRGDKYGYTF

D: -
V: TRBV7-2
size: many
J: TRBJ1-4
DNA: TGTGCCAGCAGCCCGTGGGTCGCTAATGAAAAACTGTTTTTT
CDR3: CASSPWVANEKLFF

D: -
V: TRBV24-1
size: many
J: TRBJ1-4
DNA: TGTGCCACCAGTGACCCGACGGCTCAACATGAAAAACTGTTTTTT
CDR3: CATSDPTAQHEKLFF

D: -
V: TRBV5-1
size: few
J: TRBJ2-2
DNA: TGCGCCAGCAGCTTGGGGCTAGATACCGGGGAGCTGTTTTTT
CDR3: CASSLGLDTGELFF